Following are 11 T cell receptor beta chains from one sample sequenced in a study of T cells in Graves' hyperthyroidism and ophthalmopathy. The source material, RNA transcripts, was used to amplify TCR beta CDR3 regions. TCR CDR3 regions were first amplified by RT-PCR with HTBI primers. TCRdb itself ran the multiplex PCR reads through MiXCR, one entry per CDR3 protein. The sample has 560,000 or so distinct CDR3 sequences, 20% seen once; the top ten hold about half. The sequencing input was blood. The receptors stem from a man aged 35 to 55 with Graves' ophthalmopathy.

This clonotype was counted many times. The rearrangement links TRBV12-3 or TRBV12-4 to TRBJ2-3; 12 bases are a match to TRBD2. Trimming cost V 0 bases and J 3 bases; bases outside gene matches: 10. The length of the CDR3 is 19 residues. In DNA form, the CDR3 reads TGTGCCAGCAGTTTAGCGACTCTAGCGGGGGGGATGAATACAGATACGCAGTATTTT. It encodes CASSLATLAGGMNTDTQYF.

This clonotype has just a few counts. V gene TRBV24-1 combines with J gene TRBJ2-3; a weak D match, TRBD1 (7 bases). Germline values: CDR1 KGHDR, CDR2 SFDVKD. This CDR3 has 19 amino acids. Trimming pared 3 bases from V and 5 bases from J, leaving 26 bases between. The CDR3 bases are TGTGCCACCAGTGATGTGAACAGGGGACCTCTTAGCGGTGGAGATACGCAGTATTTT. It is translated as CATSDVNRGPLSGGDTQYF.

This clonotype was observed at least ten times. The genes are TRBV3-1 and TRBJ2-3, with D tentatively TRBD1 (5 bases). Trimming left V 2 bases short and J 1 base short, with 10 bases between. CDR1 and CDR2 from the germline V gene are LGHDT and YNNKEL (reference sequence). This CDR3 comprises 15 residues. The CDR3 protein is CASSQSSRGTDTQYF. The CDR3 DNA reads TGTGCCAGCAGCCAATCCTCCAGGGGCACAGATACGCAGTATTTT.

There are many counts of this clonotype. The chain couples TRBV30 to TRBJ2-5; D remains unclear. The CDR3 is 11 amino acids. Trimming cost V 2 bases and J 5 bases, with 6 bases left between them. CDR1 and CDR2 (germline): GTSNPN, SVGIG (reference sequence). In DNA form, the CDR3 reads TGTGCCTGGAGTCCCTATGAGACCCAGTACTTC. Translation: CAWSPYETQYF.

Here the CDR3 reads CASSSRFGLAGGPDTQYF. CDR3 nucleotides: TGTGCCAGCAGTTCCAGGTTTGGACTGGCGGGGGGGCCAGATACGCAGTATTTT. V and J are TRBV28 and TRBJ2-3; 9 positions agree with TRBD2. V lost 4 bases to trimming and J lost 4 bases; unmatched junction nucleotides: 15. The germline gives CDR1 MDHEN, CDR2 SYDVKM. The CDR3 is 18 residues long.

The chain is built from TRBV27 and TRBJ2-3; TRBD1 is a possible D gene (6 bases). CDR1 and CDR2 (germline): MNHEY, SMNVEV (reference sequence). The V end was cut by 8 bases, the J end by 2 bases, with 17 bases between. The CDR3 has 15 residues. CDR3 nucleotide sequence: TGTGCCAGCTTAGCCCTTACAGGGACCACAGATACGCAGTATTTT. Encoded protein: CASLALTGTTDTQYF.

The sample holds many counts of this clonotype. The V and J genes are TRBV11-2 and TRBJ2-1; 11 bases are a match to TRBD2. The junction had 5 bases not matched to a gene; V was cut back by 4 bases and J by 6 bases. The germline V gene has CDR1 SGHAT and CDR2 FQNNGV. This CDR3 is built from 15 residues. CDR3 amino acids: CASSSGLAVINEQFF. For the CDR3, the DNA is TGTGCCAGCAGCTCGGGACTAGCGGTGATCAATGAGCAGTTCTTC. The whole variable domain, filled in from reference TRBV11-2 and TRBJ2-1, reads EAGVAQSPRYKIIEKRQSVAFWCNPISGHATLYWYQQILGQGPKLLIQFQNNGVVDDSQLPKDRFSAERLKGVDSTLKIQPAKLEDSAVYLCASSSGLAVINEQFFGPGTRLTVL.

As DNA, the CDR3 is TGTGCCACCAGTGTTCGGGAGGGCCCAGATACGCAGTATTTT. Encoded protein: CATSVREGPDTQYF. This rearrangement joins TRBV24-1 to TRBJ2-3, with TRBD2 identical over 8 bases. This CDR3 has 14 residues. Germline V gene lookup returns CDR1 KGHDR and CDR2 SFDVKD. V gave up 5 bases and J gave up 4 bases; unmatched junction bases: 4.

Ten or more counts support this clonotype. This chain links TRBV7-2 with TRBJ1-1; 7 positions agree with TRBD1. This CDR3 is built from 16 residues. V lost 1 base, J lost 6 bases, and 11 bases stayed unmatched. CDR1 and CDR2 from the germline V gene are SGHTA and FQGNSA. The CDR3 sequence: CASSLVSPRDSPEAFF. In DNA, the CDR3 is TGTGCCAGCAGCTTAGTCTCCCCCCGGGACAGCCCTGAAGCTTTCTTT.

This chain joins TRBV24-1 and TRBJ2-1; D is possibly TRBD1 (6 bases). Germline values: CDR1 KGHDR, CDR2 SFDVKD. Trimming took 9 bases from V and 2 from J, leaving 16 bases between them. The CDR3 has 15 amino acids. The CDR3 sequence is CATSSGQGPYNEQFF. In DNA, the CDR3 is TGTGCCACCTCAAGTGGGCAGGGGCCCTACAATGAGCAGTTCTTC.

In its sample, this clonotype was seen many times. CDR3 residues: CASSRILDYEQYF. The CDR3 bases are TGTGCCAGCAGCCGCATACTCGACTACGAGCAGTACTTC. The chain has TRBV3-1 and TRBJ2-7; D unclear. This CDR3 spans 13 amino acids. The ends were cut back, 4 bases at V and 3 bases at J, with 10 bases in the middle. Germline CDR1 is LGHDT and CDR2 is YNNKEL (reference sequence).